These 8 T cell receptor beta chains were all obtained from the same sample, sequenced in a study of blood T cell repertoires in COVID-19. Sequenced by immunoSEQ multiplex PCR; TCRdb stores in-frame clones only, minus some. The sample holds tens of thousands of clones, about four fifths seen once. The specimen sequenced was peripheral blood. The origin of the receptors is a woman in her fifties or sixties with acute or convalescent COVID-19.

This sequence joins TRBV7-9 and TRBJ1-2; tentatively, D is TRBD1 (5 bases). The CDR3 extends over 13 amino acids. The V gene's germline CDR1 is SEHNR and CDR2 FQNEAQ (reference sequence). With 7 bases removed from V and 8 bases from J, the gap between germline ends came to 17 bases. The CDR3 loop reads CASNGPGWGGYTF. As DNA, the CDR3 is TGTGCCAGCAACGGCCCAGGGTGGGGAGGCTACACCTTC.

This chain joins TRBV11-2 and TRBJ1-2; the match to TRBD1 covers 10 bases. In germline, CDR1 is SGHAT, CDR2 FQNNGV. The V segment lost 4 bases and the J segment 3 bases; nucleotides outside the gene matches: 5. The CDR3 runs to 15 residues. CDR3 sequence reads: CASSSPTGGHYGYTF. As DNA, the CDR3 is TGTGCCAGCAGCTCCCCGACAGGGGGCCACTATGGCTACACCTTC.

This clone was recorded at least ten times. The CDR3 reads CASSPPPVSTDTQYF. The CDR3 DNA reads as TGTGCCAGCTCACCACCGCCAGTGAGCACAGATACGCAGTATTTT. This chain uses TRBV18 with TRBJ2-3; D not resolved. The germline gives CDR1 KGHSH, CDR2 LQKENI. The CDR3 extends over 15 amino acids. V was clipped by 0 bases and J by 0 bases, with 7 bases between them.

This clone was picked up a small number of times. V is TRBV27 and J is TRBJ1-2; TRBD1 matches at 7 bases. Per the germline V gene, CDR1 is MNHEY and CDR2 is SMNVEV (reference sequence). This CDR3 has 16 residues. V was pared by 4 bases and J by 4 bases, with 12 bases of the junction left unmatched. CDR3 DNA sequence: TGTGCCAGCAGTTCCGATAACAGGGGTCGGGCCTATGGCTACACCTTC. It yields the protein CASSSDNRGRAYGYTF.

Only a few counts were recorded for this clone. This sequence joins TRBV4-2 and TRBJ1-2; 8 bases align to TRBD1. From germline, CDR1 is LGHNA and CDR2 YNFKEQ. Germline trimming cut 4 bases from V and 8 bases from J; bases unmatched to any gene: 15. The CDR3 loop spans 16 amino acids. CDR3 residues: CASSPVSGTGYNGYTF. The CDR3 coding sequence is TGTGCCAGCAGCCCCGTATCCGGGACAGGCTATAACGGCTACACCTTC.

V usage is TRBV5-1 and J usage is TRBJ1-3; D call uncertain. Between the trimmed V and J ends, which lost 4 bases and 0 bases, there was a span of 14 bases. The CDR3 sequence is 16 residues long. CDR1 is SGHRS, CDR2 YFSETQ, per germline. CDR3 bases: TGCGCCAGCAGCCCCTCGGGAGCTTCCTCTGGAAACACCATATATTTT. This gives the protein CASSPSGASSGNTIYF.

The chain links TRBV18 to TRBJ1-2, with D perhaps TRBD1 (5 bases). V was pared by 3 bases and J by 4 bases, with 18 bases between. This CDR3 region has 16 residues. Germline values: CDR1 KGHSH, CDR2 LQKENI. This CDR3 reads CASSPGLEQVAYGYTF. CDR3 nucleotides: TGTGCCAGCTCACCCGGGTTGGAACAGGTGGCCTATGGCTACACCTTC.

J is TRBJ2-3 and V is TRBV2; a weak D match, TRBD2 (6 bases). This CDR3 has 14 residues. Germline CDR1 reads SNHLY; CDR2 reads FYNNEI. The V end lost 5 bases, the J end lost 0 bases, and 9 bases lay between the germline ends. The DNA of the CDR3 is TGTGCCAGCAGTCGGGAGTCTAGCACAGATACGCAGTATTTT. Protein sequence: CASSRESSTDTQYF.